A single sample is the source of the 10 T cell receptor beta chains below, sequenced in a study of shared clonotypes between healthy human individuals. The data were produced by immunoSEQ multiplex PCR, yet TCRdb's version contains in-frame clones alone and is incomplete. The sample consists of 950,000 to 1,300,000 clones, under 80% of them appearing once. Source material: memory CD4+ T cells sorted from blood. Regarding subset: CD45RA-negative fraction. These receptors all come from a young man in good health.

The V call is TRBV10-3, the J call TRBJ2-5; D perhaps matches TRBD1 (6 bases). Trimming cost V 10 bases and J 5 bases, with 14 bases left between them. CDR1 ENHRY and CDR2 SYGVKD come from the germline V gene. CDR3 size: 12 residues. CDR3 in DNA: TGTGCCACCGCCCGACAGGCGGAGACCCAGTACTTC. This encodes CATARQAETQYF.

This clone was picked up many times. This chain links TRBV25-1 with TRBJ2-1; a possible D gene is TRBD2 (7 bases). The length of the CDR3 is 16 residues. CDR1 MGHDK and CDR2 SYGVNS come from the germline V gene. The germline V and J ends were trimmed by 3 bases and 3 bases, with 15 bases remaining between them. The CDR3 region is CASSEGGALFYNEQFF. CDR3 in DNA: TGTGCCAGCAGTGAGGGGGGGGCCCTATTCTACAATGAGCAGTTCTTC. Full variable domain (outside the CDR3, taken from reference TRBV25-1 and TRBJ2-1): EADIYQTPRYLVIGTGKKITLECSQTMGHDKMYWYQQDPGMELHLIHYSYGVNSTEKGDLSSESTVSRIRTEHFPLTLESARPSHTSQYLCASSEGGALFYNEQFFGPGTRLTVL.

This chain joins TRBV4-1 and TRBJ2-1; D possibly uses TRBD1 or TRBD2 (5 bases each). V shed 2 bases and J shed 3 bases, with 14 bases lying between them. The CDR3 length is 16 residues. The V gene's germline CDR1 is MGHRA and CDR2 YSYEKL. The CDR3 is CASSQPGRRNYNEQFF. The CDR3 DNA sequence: TGCGCCAGCAGCCAACCGGGGCGGAGGAACTACAATGAGCAGTTCTTC.

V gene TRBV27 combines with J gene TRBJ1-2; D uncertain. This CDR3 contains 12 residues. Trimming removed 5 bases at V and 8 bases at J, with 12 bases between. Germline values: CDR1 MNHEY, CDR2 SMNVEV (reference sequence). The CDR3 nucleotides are TGTGCCAGCAGTGGGTATTTTGGAGGCTACACCTTC. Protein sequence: CASSGYFGGYTF.

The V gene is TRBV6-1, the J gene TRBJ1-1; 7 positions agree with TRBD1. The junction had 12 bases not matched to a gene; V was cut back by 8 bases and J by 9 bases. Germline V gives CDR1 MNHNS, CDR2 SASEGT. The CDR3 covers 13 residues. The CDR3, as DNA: TGTGCCAGCGGGTCGGGACAGACAAAGAAAGCTTTCTTT. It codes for CASGSGQTKKAFF.

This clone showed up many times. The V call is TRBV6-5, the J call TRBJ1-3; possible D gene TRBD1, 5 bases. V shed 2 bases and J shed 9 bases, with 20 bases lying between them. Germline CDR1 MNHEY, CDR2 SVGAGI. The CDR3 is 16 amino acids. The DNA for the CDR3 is TGTGCCAGCAGTTACATCAGGGACTCCGTTTCGGGCACCATATATTTT. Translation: CASSYIRDSVSGTIYF.

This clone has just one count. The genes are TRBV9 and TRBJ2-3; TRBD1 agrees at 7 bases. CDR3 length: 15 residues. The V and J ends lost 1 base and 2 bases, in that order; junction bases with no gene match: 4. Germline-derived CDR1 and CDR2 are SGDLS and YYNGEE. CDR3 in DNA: TGTGCCAGCAGCGTAAAAGGGGGCGTCACAGATACGCAGTATTTT. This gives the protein CASSVKGGVTDTQYF. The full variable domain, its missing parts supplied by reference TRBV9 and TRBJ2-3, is DSGVTQTPKHLITATGQRVTLRCSPRSGDLSVYWYQQSLDQGLQFLIQYYNGEERAKGNILERFSAQQFPDLHSELNLSSLELGDSALYFCASSVKGGVTDTQYFGPGTRLTVL.

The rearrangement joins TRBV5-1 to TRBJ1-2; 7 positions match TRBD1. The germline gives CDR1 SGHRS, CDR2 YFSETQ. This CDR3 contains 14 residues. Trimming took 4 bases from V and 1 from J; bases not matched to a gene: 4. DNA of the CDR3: TGCGCCAGCAGCGTCAGGGGGAATAACTATGGCTACACCTTC. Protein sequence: CASSVRGNNYGYTF.

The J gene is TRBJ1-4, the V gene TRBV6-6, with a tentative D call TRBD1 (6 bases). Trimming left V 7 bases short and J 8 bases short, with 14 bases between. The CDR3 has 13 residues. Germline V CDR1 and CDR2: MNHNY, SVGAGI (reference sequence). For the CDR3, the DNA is TGTGCCAGCACCGGCGCCCAGGGGGAAAAACTGTTTTTT. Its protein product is CASTGAQGEKLFF.

As DNA, the CDR3 is TGTGCCAGCAGCATCGGGGGGCTAGCATACGAGCAGTACTTC. Translation: CASSIGGLAYEQYF. V is TRBV11-2 and J is TRBJ2-7, with a tentative D call TRBD2 (7 bases). The CDR3 is made up of 14 amino acids. Germline V gene sequence: CDR1 SGHAT, CDR2 FQNNGV. V lost 5 bases, J lost 4 bases, and 15 bases lay in between.